This T cell receptor (beta chain) comes out of a study of blood T cells in healthy people across ages. Study-wide points: Both naive CD4+ cell counts and diversity were greater in long-lived donors than in aged donors. Measured against age, TCR beta diversity per million T cells decreased in a roughly linear manner. TCR beta diversity tracked closely with naive T cell percentage.

Next came a second PCR, run for roughly 6 to 11 cycles, which used a sample-barcoded 5' primer along with a J-beta primer mix. One entry per CDR3 protein results from TCRdb running MiXCR on the 5' RACE reads. The repertoire holds 550,000 to 650,000 distinct CDR3 sequences, with about 30% as singletons. Of note for this clonotype: Its antigen remains unidentified.

There were at least 5 micrograms of total RNA extracted from every sample. Sequencing was carried out using blood. The TCR originated in a woman at least 80 years old in good health.

The DNA of the CDR3 is TGTGCCAGCAGTGATCTTTCGGGGTTGAACACTGAAGCTTTCTTT. Encoded protein: CASSDLSGLNTEAFF. The chain links TRBV28 to TRBJ1-1; no clear D. Germline lookup yields CDR1 MDHEN and CDR2 SYDVKM. Trimming removed 5 bases at V and 0 bases at J, with 13 bases between. The CDR3 runs 15 residues.